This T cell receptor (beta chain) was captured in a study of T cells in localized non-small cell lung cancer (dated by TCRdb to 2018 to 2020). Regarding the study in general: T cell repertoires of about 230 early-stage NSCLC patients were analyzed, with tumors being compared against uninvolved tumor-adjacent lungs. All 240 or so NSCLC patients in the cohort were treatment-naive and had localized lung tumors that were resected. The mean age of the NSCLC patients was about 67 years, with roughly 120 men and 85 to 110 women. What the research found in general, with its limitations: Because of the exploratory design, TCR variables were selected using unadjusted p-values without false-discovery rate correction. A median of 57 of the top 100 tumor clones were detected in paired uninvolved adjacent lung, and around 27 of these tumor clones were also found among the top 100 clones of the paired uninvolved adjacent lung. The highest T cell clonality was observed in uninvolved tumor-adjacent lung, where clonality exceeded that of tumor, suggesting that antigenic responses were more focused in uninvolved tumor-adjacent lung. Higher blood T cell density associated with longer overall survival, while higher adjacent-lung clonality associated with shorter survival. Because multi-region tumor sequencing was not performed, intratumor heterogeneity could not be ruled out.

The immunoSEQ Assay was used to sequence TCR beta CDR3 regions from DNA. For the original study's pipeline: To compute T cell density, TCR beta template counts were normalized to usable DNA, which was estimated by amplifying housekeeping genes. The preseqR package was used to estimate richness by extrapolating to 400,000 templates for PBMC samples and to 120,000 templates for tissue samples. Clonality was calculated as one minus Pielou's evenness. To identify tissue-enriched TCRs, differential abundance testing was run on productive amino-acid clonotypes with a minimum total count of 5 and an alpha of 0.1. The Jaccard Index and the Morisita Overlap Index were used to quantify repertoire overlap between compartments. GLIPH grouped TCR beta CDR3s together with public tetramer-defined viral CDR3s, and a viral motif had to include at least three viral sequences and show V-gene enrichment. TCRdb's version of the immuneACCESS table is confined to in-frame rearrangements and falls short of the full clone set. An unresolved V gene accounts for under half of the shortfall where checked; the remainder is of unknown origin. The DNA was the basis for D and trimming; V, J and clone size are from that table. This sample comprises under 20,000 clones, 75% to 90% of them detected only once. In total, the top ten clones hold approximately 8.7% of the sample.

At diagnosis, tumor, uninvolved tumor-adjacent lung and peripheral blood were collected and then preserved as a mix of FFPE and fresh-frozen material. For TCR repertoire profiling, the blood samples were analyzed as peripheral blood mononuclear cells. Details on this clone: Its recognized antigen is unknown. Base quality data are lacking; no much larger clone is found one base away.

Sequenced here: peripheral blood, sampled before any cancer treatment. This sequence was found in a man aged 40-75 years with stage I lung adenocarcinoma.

At the DNA level, the sequence is TGTGCCAGCAGCTTAGGGAGCGGGGGGCTCTACAATGAGCAGTTCTTC. This is translated as CASSLGSGGLYNEQFF. The sequence joins TRBV7-2 to TRBJ2-1; 9 middle bases align to TRBD2. The germline V gene yields SGHTA for CDR1 and FQGNSA for CDR2. The CDR3, from cysteine to phenylalanine, totals 16 residues. The read is trimmed to its CDR3 DNA, 48 bases read in frame from base 1. The V end gives up 1 base and the J end 3 bases, leaving 4 bases in the junction not matched to a gene.